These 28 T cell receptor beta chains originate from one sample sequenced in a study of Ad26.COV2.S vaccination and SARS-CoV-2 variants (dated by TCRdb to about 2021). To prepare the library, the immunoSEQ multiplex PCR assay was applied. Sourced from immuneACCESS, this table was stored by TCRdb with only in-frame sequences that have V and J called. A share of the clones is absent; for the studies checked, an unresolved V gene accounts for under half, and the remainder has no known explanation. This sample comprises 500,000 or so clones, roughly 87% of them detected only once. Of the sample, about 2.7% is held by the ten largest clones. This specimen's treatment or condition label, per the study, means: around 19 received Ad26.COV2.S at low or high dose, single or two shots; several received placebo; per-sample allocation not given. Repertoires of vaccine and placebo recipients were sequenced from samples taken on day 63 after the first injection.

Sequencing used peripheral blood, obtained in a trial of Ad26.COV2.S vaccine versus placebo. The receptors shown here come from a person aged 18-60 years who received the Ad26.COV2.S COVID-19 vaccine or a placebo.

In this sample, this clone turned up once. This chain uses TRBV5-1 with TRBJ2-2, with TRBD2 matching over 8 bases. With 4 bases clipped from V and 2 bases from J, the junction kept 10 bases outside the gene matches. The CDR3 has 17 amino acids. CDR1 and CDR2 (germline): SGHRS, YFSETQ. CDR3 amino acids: CASSPPPGGVNTGELFF. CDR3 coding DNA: TGCGCCAGCAGCCCCCCACCGGGGGGGGTCAACACCGGGGAGCTGTTTTTT.

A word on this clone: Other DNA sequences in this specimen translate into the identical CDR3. CDR3 coding DNA: TGCAGCGTTGATCGGGGAAACACAGATACGCAGTATTTT. Its translation is CSVDRGNTDTQYF. The gene calls are TRBV29-1 and TRBJ2-3; possible D gene TRBD2, 5 bases. Germline CDR1 SQVTM, CDR2 ANQGSEA. V gave up 3 bases and J gave up 2 bases, with 9 bases separating them. The CDR3 runs 13 residues.

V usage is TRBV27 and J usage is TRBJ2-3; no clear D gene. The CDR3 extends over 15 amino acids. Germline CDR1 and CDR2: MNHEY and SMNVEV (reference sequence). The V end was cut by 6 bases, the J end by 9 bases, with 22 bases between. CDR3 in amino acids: CASSHLKQPSFTQYF. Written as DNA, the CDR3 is TGTGCCAGCAGCCACTTGAAGCAACCAAGCTTCACGCAGTATTTT.

The CDR3 reads CASLDGSSGANVLTF. The DNA of the CDR3 is TGTGCCAGCCTTGACGGATCATCTGGGGCCAACGTCCTGACTTTC. The chain has TRBV18 and TRBJ2-6; D gene uncertain. Trimming removed 8 bases from V and 1 base from J, with 12 bases in between. The CDR3 extends over 15 amino acids. CDR1 and CDR2 from the germline V gene are KGHSH and LQKENI.

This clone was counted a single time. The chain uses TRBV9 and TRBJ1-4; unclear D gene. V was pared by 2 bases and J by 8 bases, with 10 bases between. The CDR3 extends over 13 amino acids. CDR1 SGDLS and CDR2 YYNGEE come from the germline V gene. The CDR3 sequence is CASSVRMGEKLFF. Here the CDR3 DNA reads TGTGCCAGCAGCGTGAGGATGGGAGAAAAACTGTTTTTT.

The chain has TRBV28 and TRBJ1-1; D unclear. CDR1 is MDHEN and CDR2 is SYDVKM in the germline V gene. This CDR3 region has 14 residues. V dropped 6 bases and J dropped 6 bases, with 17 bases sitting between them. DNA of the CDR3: TGTGCCAGCAGCTACACCGCGGCCTTGGCTGAAGCTTTCTTT. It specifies CASSYTAALAEAFF.

Here the CDR3 reads CASGQRGPNYGYTF. CDR3 DNA sequence: TGTGCCAGCGGCCAAAGGGGACCTAACTATGGCTACACCTTC. The chain couples TRBV6-2 or TRBV6-3 to TRBJ1-2; a possible D gene is TRBD1 (5 bases). Trimming stripped 8 bases from V and 0 bases from J, with 13 bases between. Germline CDR1 and CDR2: MNHEY and SVGEGT. The CDR3 is 14 amino acids.

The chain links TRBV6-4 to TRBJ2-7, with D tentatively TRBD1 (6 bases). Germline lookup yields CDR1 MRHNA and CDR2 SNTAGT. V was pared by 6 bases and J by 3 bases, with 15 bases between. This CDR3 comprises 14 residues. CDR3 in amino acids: CASRSPGHRYEQYV. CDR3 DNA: TGTGCCAGCAGGTCACCGGGACATCGCTACGAGCAGTACGTC.

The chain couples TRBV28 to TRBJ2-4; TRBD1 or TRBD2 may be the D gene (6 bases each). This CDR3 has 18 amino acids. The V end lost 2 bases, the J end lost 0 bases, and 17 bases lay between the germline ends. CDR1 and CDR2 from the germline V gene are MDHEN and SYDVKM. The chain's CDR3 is CASSLIRGDTIAKNIQYF. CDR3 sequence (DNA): TGTGCCAGCAGTTTAATTCGCGGGGACACTATAGCCAAAAACATTCAGTACTTC.

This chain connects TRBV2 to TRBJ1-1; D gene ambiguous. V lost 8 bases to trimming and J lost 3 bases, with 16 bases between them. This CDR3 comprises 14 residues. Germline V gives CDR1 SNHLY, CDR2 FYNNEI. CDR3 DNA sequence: TGTGCCAGCCGAACATCGAGTGCGTACACTGAAGCTTTCTTT. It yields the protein CASRTSSAYTEAFF.

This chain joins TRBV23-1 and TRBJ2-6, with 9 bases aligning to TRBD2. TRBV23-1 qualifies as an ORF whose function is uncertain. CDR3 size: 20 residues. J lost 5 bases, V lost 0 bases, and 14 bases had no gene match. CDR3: CASSQSWVASGAYWANVLTF. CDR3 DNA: TGCGCCAGCAGTCAATCATGGGTGGCTAGCGGGGCTTACTGGGCCAACGTCCTGACTTTC.

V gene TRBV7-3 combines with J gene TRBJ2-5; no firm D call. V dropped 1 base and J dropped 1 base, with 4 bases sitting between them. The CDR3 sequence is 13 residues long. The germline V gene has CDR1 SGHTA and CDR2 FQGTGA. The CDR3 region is CASSLIFQETQYF. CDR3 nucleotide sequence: TGTGCCAGCAGCTTAATATTCCAAGAGACCCAGTACTTC.

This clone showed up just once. CDR3 nucleotides: TGCGCCAGCTCGATTTACGGCTCCTACGAGCAGTACTTC. Translating gives CASSIYGSYEQYF. The chain carries TRBV5-1 and TRBJ2-7, with no clear D. The V gene lost 7 bases and the J gene lost 0 bases, with 11 bases spanning the gap. Per the germline V gene, CDR1 is SGHRS and CDR2 is YFSETQ. CDR3 length: 13 residues.

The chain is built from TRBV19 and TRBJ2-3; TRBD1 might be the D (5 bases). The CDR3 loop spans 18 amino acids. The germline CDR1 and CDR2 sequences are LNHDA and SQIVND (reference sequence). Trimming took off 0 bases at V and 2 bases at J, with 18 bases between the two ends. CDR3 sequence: CASSIEGTYVGVTDTQYF. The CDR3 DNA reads TGTGCCAGTAGTATAGAGGGAACATATGTAGGGGTCACAGATACGCAGTATTTT.

The CDR3 DNA reads TGTGCCAGCAGTGAAGGTGCAGGGGGGAACACTGAAGCTTTCTTT. This encodes CASSEGAGGNTEAFF. The rearrangement links TRBV2 to TRBJ1-1; 7 positions agree with TRBD1. The CDR3 extends over 15 amino acids. CDR1 is SNHLY, CDR2 FYNNEI, per germline. V gave up 1 base and J gave up 1 base; unmatched junction bases: 3.

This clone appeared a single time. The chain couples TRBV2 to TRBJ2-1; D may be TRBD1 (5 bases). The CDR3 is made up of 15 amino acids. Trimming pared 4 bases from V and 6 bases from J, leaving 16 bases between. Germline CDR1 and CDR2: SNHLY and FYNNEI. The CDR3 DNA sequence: TGTGCCAGCAGTGTGGACACTTTCCCCCTCAATGAGCAGTTCTTC. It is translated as CASSVDTFPLNEQFF. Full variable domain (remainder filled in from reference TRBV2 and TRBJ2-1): EPEVTQTPSHQVTQMGQEVILRCVPISNHLYFYWYRQILGQKVEFLVSFYNNEISEKSEIFDDQFSVERPDGSNFTLKIRSTKLEDSAMYFCASSVDTFPLNEQFFGPGTRLTVL.

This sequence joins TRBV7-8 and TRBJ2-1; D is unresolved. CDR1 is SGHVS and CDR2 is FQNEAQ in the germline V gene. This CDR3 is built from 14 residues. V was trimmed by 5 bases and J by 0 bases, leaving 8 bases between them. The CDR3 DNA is TGTGCCAGCAGCCGAAGGGCCTCCTACAATGAGCAGTTCTTC. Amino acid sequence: CASSRRASYNEQFF.

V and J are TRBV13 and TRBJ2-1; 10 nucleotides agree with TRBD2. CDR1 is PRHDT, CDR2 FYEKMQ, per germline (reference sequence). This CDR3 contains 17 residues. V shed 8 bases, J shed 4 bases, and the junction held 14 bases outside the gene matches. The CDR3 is CASLLASGGPTYNEQFF. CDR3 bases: TGTGCCAGCCTCCTGGCTAGCGGGGGCCCCACTTACAATGAGCAGTTCTTC.

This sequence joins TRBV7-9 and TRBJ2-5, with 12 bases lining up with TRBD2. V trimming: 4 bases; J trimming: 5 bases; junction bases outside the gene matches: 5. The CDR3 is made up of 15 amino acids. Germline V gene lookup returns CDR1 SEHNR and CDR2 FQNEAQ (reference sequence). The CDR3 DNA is TGTGCCAGCAGCTCAGCCGGGACTAGCGGGGAGACCCAGTACTTC. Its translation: CASSSAGTSGETQYF.

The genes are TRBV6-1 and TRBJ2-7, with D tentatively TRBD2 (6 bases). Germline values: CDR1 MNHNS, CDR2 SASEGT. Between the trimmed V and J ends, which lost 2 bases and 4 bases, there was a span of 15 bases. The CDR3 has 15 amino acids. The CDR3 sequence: CASSERVYGRYEQYV. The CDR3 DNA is TGTGCCAGCAGTGAAAGGGTGTATGGGAGGTACGAGCAGTACGTC.

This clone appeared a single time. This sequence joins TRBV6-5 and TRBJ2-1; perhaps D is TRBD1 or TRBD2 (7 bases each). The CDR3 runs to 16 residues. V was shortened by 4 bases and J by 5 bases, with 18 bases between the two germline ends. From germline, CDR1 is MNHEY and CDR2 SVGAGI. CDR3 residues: CASSFLGAGGDNEQFF. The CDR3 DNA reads TGTGCCAGCAGTTTTCTCGGGGCAGGGGGGGACAATGAGCAGTTCTTC.

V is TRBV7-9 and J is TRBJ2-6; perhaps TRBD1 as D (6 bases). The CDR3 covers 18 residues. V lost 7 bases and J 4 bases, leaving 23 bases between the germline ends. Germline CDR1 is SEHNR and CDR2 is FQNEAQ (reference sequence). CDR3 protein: CASTPRGTGPAGANVLTF. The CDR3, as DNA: TGTGCCAGCACCCCCAGAGGTACAGGGCCCGCCGGGGCCAACGTCCTGACTTTC.

The CDR3 DNA reads as TGTGCCAGCAGCCCCCAGACTAGCGGGCTACCCTACGAGCAGTACTTC. Protein: CASSPQTSGLPYEQYF. The V gene is TRBV13, the J gene TRBJ2-7; 10 bases are a match to TRBD2. This CDR3 region has 16 residues. The germline CDR1 and CDR2 sequences are PRHDT and FYEKMQ (reference sequence). V lost 5 bases, J lost 2 bases, and 9 bases stayed unmatched.

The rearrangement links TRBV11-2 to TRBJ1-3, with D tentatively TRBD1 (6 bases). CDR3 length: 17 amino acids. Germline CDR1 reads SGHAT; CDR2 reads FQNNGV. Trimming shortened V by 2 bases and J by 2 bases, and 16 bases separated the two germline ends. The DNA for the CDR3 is TGTGCCAGCAGCTTATTTTTGTCGGGGGCAGCTGGAAACACCATATATTTT. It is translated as CASSLFLSGAAGNTIYF.

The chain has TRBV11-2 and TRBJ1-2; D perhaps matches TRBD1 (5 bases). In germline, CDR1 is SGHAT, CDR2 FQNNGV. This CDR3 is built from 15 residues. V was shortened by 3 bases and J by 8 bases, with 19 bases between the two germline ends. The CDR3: CASSFDGANLYGYTF. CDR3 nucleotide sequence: TGTGCCAGCAGCTTCGATGGGGCAAACCTGTACGGCTACACCTTC.

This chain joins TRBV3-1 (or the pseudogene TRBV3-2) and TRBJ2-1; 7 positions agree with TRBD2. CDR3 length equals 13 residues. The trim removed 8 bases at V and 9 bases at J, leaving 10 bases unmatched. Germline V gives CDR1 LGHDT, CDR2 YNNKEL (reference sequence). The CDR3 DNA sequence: TGTGCCAGCCTATCTGGGGGGGAAAGTGAGCAGTTCTTC. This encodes CASLSGGESEQFF.

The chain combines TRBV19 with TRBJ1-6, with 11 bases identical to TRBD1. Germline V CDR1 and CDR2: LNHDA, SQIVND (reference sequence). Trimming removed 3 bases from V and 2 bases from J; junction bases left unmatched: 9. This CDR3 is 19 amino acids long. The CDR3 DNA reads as TGTGCCAGTAGTATCCGGACAGGGGGCTTTCTGGCCTATAATTCACCCCTCCACTTT. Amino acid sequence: CASSIRTGGFLAYNSPLHF.

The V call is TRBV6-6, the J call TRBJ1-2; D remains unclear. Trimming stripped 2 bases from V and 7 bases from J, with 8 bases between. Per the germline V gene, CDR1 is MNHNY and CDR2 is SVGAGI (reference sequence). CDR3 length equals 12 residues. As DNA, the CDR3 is TGTGCCAGCAGTTACAGTGCGGGTGGCTACACCTTC. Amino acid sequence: CASSYSAGGYTF.